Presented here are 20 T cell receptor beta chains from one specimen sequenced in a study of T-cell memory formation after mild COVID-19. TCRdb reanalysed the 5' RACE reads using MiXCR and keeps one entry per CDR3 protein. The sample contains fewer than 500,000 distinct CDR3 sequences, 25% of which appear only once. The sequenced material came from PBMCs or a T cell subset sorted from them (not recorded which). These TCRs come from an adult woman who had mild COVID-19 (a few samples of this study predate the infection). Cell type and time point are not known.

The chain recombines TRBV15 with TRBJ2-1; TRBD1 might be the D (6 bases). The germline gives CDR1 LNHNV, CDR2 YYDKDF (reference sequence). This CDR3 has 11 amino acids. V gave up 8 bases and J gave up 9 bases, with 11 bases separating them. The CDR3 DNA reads TGTGCCACCGGGGGCTCGGGTGAGCAGTTCTTC. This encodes CATGGSGEQFF.

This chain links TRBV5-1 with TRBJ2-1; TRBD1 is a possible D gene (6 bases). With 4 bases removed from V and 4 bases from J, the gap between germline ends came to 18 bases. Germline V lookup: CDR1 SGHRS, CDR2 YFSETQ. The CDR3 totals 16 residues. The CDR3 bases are TGCGCCAGCAGCGGAACACCGGGACACGCTTACAATGAGCAGTTCTTC. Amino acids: CASSGTPGHAYNEQFF.

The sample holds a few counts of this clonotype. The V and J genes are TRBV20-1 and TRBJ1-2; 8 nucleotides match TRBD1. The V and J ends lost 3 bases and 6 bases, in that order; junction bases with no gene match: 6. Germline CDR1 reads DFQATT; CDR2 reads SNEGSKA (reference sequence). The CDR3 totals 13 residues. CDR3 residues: CSARNQGAHGYTF. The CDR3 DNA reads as TGCAGTGCTAGGAACCAGGGGGCCCATGGCTACACCTTC.

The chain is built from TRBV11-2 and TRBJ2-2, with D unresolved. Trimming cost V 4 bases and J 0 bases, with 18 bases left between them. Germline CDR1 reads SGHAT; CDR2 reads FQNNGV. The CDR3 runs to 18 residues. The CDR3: CASSSFSTPATNTGELFF. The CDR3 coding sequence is TGTGCCAGCAGCTCATTCTCCACTCCGGCGACGAACACCGGGGAGCTGTTTTTT.

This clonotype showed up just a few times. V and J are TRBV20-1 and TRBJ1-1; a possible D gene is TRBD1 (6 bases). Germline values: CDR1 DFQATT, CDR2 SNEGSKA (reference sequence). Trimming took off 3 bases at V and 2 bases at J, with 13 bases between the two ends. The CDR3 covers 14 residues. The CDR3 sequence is CSASRRGENTEAFF. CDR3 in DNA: TGCAGTGCTAGTCGTAGGGGGGAAAACACTGAAGCTTTCTTT.

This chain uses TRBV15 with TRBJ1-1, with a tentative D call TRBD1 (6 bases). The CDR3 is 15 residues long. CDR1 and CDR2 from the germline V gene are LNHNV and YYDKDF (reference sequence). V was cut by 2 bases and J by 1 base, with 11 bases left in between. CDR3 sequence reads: CATSRNRVENTEAFF. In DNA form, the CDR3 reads TGTGCCACCAGCAGAAACAGGGTGGAGAACACTGAAGCTTTCTTT.

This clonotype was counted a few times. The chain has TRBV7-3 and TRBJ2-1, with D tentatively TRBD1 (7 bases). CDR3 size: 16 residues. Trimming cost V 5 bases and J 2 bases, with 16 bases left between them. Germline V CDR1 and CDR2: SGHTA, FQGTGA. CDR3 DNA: TGTGCCAGCAGCCCCTTCAGGGGGGCCACCTACAATGAGCAGTTCTTC. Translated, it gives CASSPFRGATYNEQFF. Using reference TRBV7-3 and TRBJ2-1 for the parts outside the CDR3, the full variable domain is GAGVSQTPSNKVTEKGKYVELRCDPISGHTALYWYRQSLGQGPEFLIYFQGTGAADDSGLPNDRFFAVRPEGSVSTLKIQRTERGDSAVYLCASSPFRGATYNEQFFGPGTRLTVL.

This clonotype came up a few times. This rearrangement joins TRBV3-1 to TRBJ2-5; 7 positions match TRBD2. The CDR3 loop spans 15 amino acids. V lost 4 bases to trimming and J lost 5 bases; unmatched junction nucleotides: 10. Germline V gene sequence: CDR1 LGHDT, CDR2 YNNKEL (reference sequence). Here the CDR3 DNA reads TGTGCCAGCAGCCCGGGAGGACTGAAAGTGGAGACCCAGTACTTC. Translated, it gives CASSPGGLKVETQYF.

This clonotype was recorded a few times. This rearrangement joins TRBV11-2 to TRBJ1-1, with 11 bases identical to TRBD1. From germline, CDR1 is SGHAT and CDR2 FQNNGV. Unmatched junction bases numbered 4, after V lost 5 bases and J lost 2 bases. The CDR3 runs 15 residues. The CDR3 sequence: CASSPGTGGNTEAFF. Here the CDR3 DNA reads TGTGCCAGCAGCCCCGGGACAGGGGGAAACACTGAAGCTTTCTTT. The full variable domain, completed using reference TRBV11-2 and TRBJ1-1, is EAGVAQSPRYKIIEKRQSVAFWCNPISGHATLYWYQQILGQGPKLLIQFQNNGVVDDSQLPKDRFSAERLKGVDSTLKIQPAKLEDSAVYLCASSPGTGGNTEAFFGQGTRLTVV.

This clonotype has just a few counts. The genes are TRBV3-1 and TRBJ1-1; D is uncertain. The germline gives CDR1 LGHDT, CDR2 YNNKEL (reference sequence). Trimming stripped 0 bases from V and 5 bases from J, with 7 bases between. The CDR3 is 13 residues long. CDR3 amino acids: CASSQELRTEAFF. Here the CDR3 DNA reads TGTGCCAGCAGCCAAGAATTGAGGACTGAAGCTTTCTTT.

The CDR3 DNA reads TGTGCCAGCAGCTTTCCCCGGACAGGGCGGCGTGATACGCAGTATTTT. Its translation is CASSFPRTGRRDTQYF. The chain joins TRBV11-2 to TRBJ2-3; 8 nucleotides match TRBD1. This CDR3 has 16 residues. From germline, CDR1 is SGHAT and CDR2 FQNNGV. V lost 3 bases and J lost 6; bases outside the gene matches: 11.

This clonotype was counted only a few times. CDR3 protein: CATRPTSYEQYF. CDR3 sequence (DNA): TGTGCCACCCGGCCGACTTCCTACGAGCAGTACTTC. This chain joins TRBV6-5 and TRBJ2-7; D is unresolved. The V end was cut by 10 bases, the J end by 1 base, with 11 bases between. From germline, CDR1 is MNHEY and CDR2 SVGAGI. CDR3 length: 12 amino acids.

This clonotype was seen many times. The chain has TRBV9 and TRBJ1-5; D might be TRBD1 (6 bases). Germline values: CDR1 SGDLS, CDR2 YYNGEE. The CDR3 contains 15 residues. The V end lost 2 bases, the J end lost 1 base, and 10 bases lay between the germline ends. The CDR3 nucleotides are TGTGCCAGCAGCGTTTCAGGGGCGAGCAATCAGCCCCAGCATTTT. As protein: CASSVSGASNQPQHF.

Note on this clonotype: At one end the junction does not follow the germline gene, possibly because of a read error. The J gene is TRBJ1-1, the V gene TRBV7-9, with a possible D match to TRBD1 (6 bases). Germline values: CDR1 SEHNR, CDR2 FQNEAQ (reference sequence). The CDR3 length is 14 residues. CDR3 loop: CASSLARDKIEAFF. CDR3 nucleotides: TGTGCCAGCAGCCTAGCCCGGGACAAGATTGAAGCTTTCTTT.

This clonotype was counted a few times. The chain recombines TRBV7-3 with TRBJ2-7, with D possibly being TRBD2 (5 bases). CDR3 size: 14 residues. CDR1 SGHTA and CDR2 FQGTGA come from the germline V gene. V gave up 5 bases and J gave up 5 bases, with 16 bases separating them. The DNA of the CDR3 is TGTGCCAGCAGCATTAACGGGGTGTCCCACGAGCAGTACTTC. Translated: CASSINGVSHEQYF. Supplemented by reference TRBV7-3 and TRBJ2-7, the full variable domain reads GAGVSQTPSNKVTEKGKYVELRCDPISGHTALYWYRQSLGQGPEFLIYFQGTGAADDSGLPNDRFFAVRPEGSVSTLKIQRTERGDSAVYLCASSINGVSHEQYFGPGTRLTVT.

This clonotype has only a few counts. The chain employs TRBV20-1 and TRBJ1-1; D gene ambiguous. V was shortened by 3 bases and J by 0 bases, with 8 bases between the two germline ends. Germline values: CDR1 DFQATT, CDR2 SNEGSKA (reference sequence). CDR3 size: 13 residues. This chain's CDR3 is CSASKDMNTEAFF. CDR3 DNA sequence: TGCAGTGCTAGTAAAGATATGAACACTGAAGCTTTCTTT.

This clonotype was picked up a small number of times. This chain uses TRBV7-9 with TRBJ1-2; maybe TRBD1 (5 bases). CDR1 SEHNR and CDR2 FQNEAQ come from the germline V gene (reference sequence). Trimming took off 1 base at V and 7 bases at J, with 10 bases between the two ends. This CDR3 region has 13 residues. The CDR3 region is CASSLVGAPGYTF. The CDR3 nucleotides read TGTGCCAGCAGCTTAGTAGGGGCTCCTGGCTACACCTTC.

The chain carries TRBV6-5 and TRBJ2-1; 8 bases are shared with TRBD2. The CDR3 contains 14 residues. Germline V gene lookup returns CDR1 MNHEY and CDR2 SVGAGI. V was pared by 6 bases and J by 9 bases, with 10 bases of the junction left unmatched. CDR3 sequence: CASSPRSGKGEQFF. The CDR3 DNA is TGTGCCAGCAGCCCCCGTAGCGGGAAGGGTGAGCAGTTCTTC.

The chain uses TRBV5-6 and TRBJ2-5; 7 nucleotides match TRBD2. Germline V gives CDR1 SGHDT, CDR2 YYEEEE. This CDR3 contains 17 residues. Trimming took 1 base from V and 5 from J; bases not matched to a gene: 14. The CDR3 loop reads CASSLMGGRSNRETQYF. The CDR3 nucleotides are TGTGCCAGCAGCTTGATGGGCGGGAGATCGAACAGGGAGACCCAGTACTTC.

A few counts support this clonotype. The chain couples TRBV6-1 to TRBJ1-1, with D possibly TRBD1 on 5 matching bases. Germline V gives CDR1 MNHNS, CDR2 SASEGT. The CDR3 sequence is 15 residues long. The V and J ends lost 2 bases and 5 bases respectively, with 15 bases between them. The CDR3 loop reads CASSERQGVSTEAFF. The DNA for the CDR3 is TGTGCCAGCAGTGAACGCCAAGGGGTCTCAACTGAAGCTTTCTTT.